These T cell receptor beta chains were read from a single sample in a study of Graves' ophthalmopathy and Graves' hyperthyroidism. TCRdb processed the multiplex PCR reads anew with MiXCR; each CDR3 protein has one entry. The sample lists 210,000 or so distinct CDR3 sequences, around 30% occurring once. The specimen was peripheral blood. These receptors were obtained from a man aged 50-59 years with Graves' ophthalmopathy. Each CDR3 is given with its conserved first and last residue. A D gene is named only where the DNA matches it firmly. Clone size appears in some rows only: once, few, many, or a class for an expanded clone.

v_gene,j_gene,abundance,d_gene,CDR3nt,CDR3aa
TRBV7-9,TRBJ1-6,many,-,TGTGCCAGCAGCACCAGGGATTCACCCCTCCACTTT,CASSTRDSPLHF
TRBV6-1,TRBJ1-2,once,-,TGTGCCAGCAGCCGACGGAAAGTGTCGCAAGACTATGGCTACACCTTC,CASSRRKVSQDYGYTF
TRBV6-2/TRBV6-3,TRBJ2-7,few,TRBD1,TGTGCCAGCAGTCAGGGACAGGCGCGCGAGCAGTACTTC,CASSQGQAREQYF
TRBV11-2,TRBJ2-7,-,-,TGTGCCACCCTCCTGGACGGTGACAGCGAGCAGTACTTC,CATLLDGDSEQYF
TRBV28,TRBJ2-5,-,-,TGTGCCAGCAGTTTATTGTTGTCGGTGACCCAGTACTTC,CASSLLLSVTQYF
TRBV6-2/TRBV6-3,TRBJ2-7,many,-,TGTGCCAGCAGCCAAGGCCTAGGGAGTCGCTACGAGCAGTACTTC,CASSQGLGSRYEQYF
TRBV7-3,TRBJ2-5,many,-,TGTGCCAGCAGCTTAATGGACGAGGAGACCCAGTACTTC,CASSLMDEETQYF
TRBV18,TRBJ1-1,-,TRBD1,TGTGCCAGCTCACCGACAGGGGTAATCACTGAAGCTTTCTTT,CASSPTGVITEAFF
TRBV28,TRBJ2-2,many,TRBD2,TGTGCCAGTTCTAGCGGGAGGGCCGATACCGGGGAGCTGTTTTTT,CASSSGRADTGELFF
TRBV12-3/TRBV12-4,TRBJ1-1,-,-,TGTGCCAGCAGTTTCTCGGGCCGGAGTGAAGCTTTCTTT,CASSFSGRSEAFF
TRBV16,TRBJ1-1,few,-,TGTGCCAGCAGCATCACACAGGGTCGTTACACTGAAGCTTTCTTT,CASSITQGRYTEAFF